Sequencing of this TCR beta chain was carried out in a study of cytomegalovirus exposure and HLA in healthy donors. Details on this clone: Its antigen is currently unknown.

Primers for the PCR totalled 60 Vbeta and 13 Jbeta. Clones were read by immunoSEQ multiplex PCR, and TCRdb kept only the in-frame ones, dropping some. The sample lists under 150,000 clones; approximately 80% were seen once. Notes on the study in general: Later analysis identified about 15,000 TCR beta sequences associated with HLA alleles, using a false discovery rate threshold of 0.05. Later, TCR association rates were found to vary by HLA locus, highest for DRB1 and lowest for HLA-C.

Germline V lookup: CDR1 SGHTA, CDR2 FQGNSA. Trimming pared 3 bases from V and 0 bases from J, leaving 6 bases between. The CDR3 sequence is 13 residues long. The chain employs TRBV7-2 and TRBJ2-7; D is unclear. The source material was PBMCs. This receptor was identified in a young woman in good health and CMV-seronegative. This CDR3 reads CASSFSFSYEQYF. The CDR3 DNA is TGTGCCAGCAGCTTCAGTTTCTCCTACGAGCAGTACTTC.